This T cell receptor beta chain was captured by sequencing in a study of identical twins. Findings and caveats of the study: Sequences that were beta out-of-frame showed weaker excess twin sharing. Analyses based on zero insertions could be partly confounded by invariant MAIT and iNKT cells.

TCRdb ran MiXCR on the 5' RACE reads and lists one entry per CDR3 protein. The data hold 700,000 or so distinct CDR3 sequences, with about 20% observed a single time. On this clonotype: Its antigen is unidentified.

In germline, CDR1 is DFQATT, CDR2 SNEGSKA (reference sequence). Trimming stripped 3 bases from V and 6 bases from J, with 8 bases between. There are 12 residues in the CDR3. The data also belong to a second study, concerning T cells expressing NK-cell markers. As that report states: Sorted T-cell subsets CD3+CD56+NKG2C+, CD3+CD56+NKG2C- and CD3+CD56-NKG2C+ were TCR beta-sequenced. Researchers report these clonotypes also headed the CD3+CD56-NKG2C+ fraction in several donors.

This sequence was found in a woman under 30 in good health. The sequencing input was PBMCs. The V call is TRBV20-1, the J call TRBJ2-2; D gene ambiguous. This CDR3 reads CSARAKSGELFF. Written as DNA, the CDR3 is TGCAGTGCTAGGGCGAAGTCCGGGGAGCTGTTTTTT.